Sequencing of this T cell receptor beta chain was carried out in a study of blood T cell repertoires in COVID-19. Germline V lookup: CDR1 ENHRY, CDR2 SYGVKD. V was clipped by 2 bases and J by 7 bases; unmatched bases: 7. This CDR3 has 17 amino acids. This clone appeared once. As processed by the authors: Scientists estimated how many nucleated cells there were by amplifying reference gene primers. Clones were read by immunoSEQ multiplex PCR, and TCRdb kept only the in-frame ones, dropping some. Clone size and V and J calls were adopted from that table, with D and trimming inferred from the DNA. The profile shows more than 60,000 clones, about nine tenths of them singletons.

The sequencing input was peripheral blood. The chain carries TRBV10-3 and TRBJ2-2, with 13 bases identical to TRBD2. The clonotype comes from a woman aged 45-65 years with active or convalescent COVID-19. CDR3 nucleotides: TGTGCCATCAGTGAGGGACTAGCGGGAGTCGCGGGCGGGGAGCTGTTTTTT. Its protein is CAISEGLAGVAGGELFF.